One and the same sample provided the 29 T cell receptor beta chains below, sequenced in a study of human T cells and chemical hapten exposure. Each CDR3 protein is one row after TCRdb ran MiXCR on the RACE reads. The repertoire holds approximately 400,000 distinct CDR3 sequences, with approximately 5.1% as singletons. Time point described: pre-sensitization, week 0. Stated treatment: therapeutic diphenylcyclopropenone sensitization with weekly scalp DPC. The specimen was whole blood, collected in connection with sensitization to the hapten diphenylcyclopropenone (DPC). Receptors originate from a woman between 45 and 65 years old with alopecia areata. Some clones in this sample may be carry-over from other donors' samples.

The sample holds a few counts of this clonotype. The V call is TRBV5-5, the J call TRBJ2-1, with 7 positions matching TRBD1. CDR3 length: 15 amino acids. Trimming cost V 4 bases and J 0 bases; bases outside gene matches: 4. Per the germline V gene, CDR1 is SGHKS and CDR2 is YYEKEE (reference sequence). DNA of the CDR3: TGTGCCAGCAGCACCACAGGGGACTCCTACAATGAGCAGTTCTTC. It is translated as CASSTTGDSYNEQFF.

The V call is TRBV20-1, the J call TRBJ1-2; tentatively, D is TRBD1 (5 bases). Trimming pared 0 bases from V and 4 bases from J, leaving 15 bases between. The CDR3 spans 15 residues. Germline-derived CDR1 and CDR2 are DFQATT and SNEGSKA (reference sequence). CDR3 sequence (DNA): TGCAGTGCTAGAGATAGTCCAGGGTTAGGCTATGGCTACACCTTC. This gives the protein CSARDSPGLGYGYTF.

This clonotype was seen a handful of times. The chain couples TRBV18 to TRBJ1-5; tentatively, D is TRBD1 (5 bases). This CDR3 has 16 residues. In germline, CDR1 is KGHSH, CDR2 LQKENI. Trimming removed 2 bases from V and 0 bases from J, with 11 bases in between. CDR3 amino acids: CASSPAGGSSNQPQHF. The DNA for the CDR3 is TGTGCCAGCTCACCAGCTGGGGGGAGTAGCAATCAGCCCCAGCATTTT.

This clonotype was seen at least ten times. This chain uses TRBV2 with TRBJ2-1; 15 bases agree with TRBD2. The CDR3 is made up of 16 amino acids. J was trimmed by 3 bases and V by 4 bases; bases with no gene match: 1. The germline gives CDR1 SNHLY, CDR2 FYNNEI. The CDR3 DNA reads as TGTGCCAGCAGTGGGACTAGCGGGAGGGTCTACAATGAGCAGTTCTTC. This codes for CASSGTSGRVYNEQFF. The full variable domain, in which reference TRBV2 and TRBJ2-1 provide the parts outside the CDR3, is EPEVTQTPSHQVTQMGQEVILRCVPISNHLYFYWYRQILGQKVEFLVSFYNNEISEKSEIFDDQFSVERPDGSNFTLKIRSTKLEDSAMYFCASSGTSGRVYNEQFFGPGTRLTVL.

There are many counts of this clonotype. The chain is built from TRBV29-1 and TRBJ2-3; the D gene is possibly TRBD2 (7 bases). V was clipped by 7 bases and J by 0 bases, with 11 bases between them. This CDR3 comprises 13 residues. Germline V gene sequence: CDR1 SQVTM, CDR2 ANQGSEA. This chain's CDR3 is CSAGGRSTDTQYF. The CDR3 DNA sequence: TGCAGCGCGGGGGGCAGAAGCACAGATACGCAGTATTTT.

This clonotype was detected many times. This chain joins TRBV10-3 and TRBJ1-1; 8 nucleotides agree with TRBD1. This CDR3 has 14 amino acids. V dropped 4 bases and J dropped 5; count of bases not matched to a gene: 6. Germline V gene sequence: CDR1 ENHRY, CDR2 SYGVKD. The CDR3 sequence: CAISGTGGWTEAFF. As DNA, the CDR3 is TGTGCCATCAGTGGCACAGGGGGGTGGACTGAAGCTTTCTTT.

Notes on this clonotype: A much bigger clone sits one base away, suggesting this may be a read error. J is TRBJ2-1 and V is TRBV10-3, with D perhaps being TRBD1 or TRBD2 (5 bases each). The CDR3 runs 15 residues. Trimming shortened V by 9 bases and J by 10 bases, and 25 bases separated the two germline ends. CDR1 is ENHRY, CDR2 SYGVKD, per germline. DNA for the CDR3: TGTGCCATTGAGACCCGGGACGGAAGCAGTGGCGAGCAGTTCTTC. It specifies CAIETRDGSSGEQFF.

In this sample, this clonotype turned up many times. The chain employs TRBV11-2 and TRBJ2-7; possibly TRBD2 for D (5 bases). Germline V lookup: CDR1 SGHAT, CDR2 FQNNGV. The germline V and J ends were trimmed by 5 bases and 0 bases, with 11 bases remaining between them. The CDR3 is made up of 14 amino acids. The CDR3 nucleotides are TGTGCCAGCAGCCTGGACTTCCTCTCCTACGAGCAGTACTTC. Residues: CASSLDFLSYEQYF.

This clonotype was seen at least ten times. The chain has TRBV28 and TRBJ2-7, with TRBD2 matching 10 bases. Germline CDR1 reads MDHEN; CDR2 reads SYDVKM. CDR3 length equals 14 residues. The ends lost 3 bases at V and 3 bases at J; junction bases unmatched: 2. This chain's CDR3 is CASSFASGSYEQYF. CDR3 nucleotide sequence: TGTGCCAGCAGTTTTGCTAGCGGGAGCTACGAGCAGTACTTC.

This clonotype was observed a handful of times. The chain links TRBV7-9 to TRBJ1-4; 8 positions agree with TRBD1. V dropped 3 bases and J dropped 3; count of bases not matched to a gene: 18. The CDR3 is 20 residues long. From germline, CDR1 is SEHNR and CDR2 FQNEAQ (reference sequence). CDR3 DNA: TGTGCCAGCAGCTTGCCGCTCGTGGGACAGGATCCGCGGGCTAATGAAAAACTGTTTTTT. Translated: CASSLPLVGQDPRANEKLFF.

This clonotype has a count of ten or more. In DNA form, the CDR3 reads TGTGCCAGCAGCCAAGATGAGAATCAGCCCCAGCATTTT. As protein: CASSQDENQPQHF. The V and J genes are TRBV3-1 and TRBJ1-5; no firm D call. The germline CDR1 and CDR2 sequences are LGHDT and YNNKEL (reference sequence). CDR3 size: 13 residues. Trimming took off 0 bases at V and 4 bases at J, with 4 bases between the two ends.

The sample holds many counts of this clonotype. V and J are TRBV5-1 and TRBJ2-5, with 10 bases lining up with TRBD1. Trimming took 6 bases from V and 5 from J; bases not matched to a gene: 10. Germline values: CDR1 SGHRS, CDR2 YFSETQ. The CDR3 runs 15 residues. CDR3 in DNA: TGCGCCAGCACCCCCTCTGGACAGGGGGTCGAGACCCAGTACTTC. Translating gives CASTPSGQGVETQYF.

This clonotype was seen ten or more times. The CDR3 spells CASSVGQGIETEAFF. CDR3 DNA: TGTGCCAGCTCAGTCGGACAGGGGATAGAAACTGAAGCTTTCTTT. The chain recombines TRBV18 with TRBJ1-1; 9 bases match TRBD1. This CDR3 has 15 amino acids. CDR1 is KGHSH, CDR2 LQKENI, per germline. V trimming: 5 bases; J trimming: 5 bases; junction bases outside the gene matches: 9. Complete variable domain (other parts from reference TRBV18 and TRBJ1-1): NAGVMQNPRHLVRRRGQEARLRCSPMKGHSHVYWYRQLPEEGLKFMVYLQKENIIDESGMPKERFSAEFPKEGPSILRIQQVVRGDSAAYFCASSVGQGIETEAFFGQGTRLTVV.

This clonotype was counted ten times or more. The chain carries TRBV11-2 and TRBJ2-3; 7 bases are a match to TRBD2. After removal of 3 bases from V and 2 bases from J, the junction contained 8 bases not matched to a gene. The CDR3 totals 16 residues. Per the germline V gene, CDR1 is SGHAT and CDR2 is FQNNGV. The CDR3 DNA sequence: TGTGCCAGCAGCTTCCTTCGCGGGGGAGTCACAGATACGCAGTATTTT. Amino acids: CASSFLRGGVTDTQYF.

This clonotype was detected many times. This sequence joins TRBV4-1 and TRBJ1-6; 7 positions agree with TRBD1. Trimming cost V 2 bases and J 6 bases; bases outside gene matches: 4. This CDR3 contains 15 residues. Germline CDR1 MGHRA, CDR2 YSYEKL. The CDR3 DNA is TGCGCCAGCAGCCAACAGGGGGAGTTTAATTCACCCCTCCACTTT. Translation gives CASSQQGEFNSPLHF.

The sample holds a few counts of this clonotype. This chain uses TRBV6-1 with TRBJ1-2; D is uncertain. This CDR3 is built from 16 residues. Germline lookup yields CDR1 MNHNS and CDR2 SASEGT. V lost 1 base to trimming and J lost 1 base, with 13 bases between them. The CDR3 is CASSEVWAADNYGYTF. Written as DNA, the CDR3 is TGTGCCAGCAGTGAAGTATGGGCAGCGGATAACTATGGCTACACCTTC.

This chain joins TRBV6-6 and TRBJ2-7; D not certain. The ends were cut back, 2 bases at V and 2 bases at J, with 13 bases in the middle. This CDR3 has 15 amino acids. Per the germline V gene, CDR1 is MNHNY and CDR2 is SVGAGI (reference sequence). The CDR3 DNA sequence: TGTGCCAGCAGTTACGGTATGGTGGATACCTACGAGCAGTACTTC. This translates into CASSYGMVDTYEQYF.

The chain uses TRBV11-2 and TRBJ2-7; D gene uncertain. The CDR3 covers 13 residues. Germline values: CDR1 SGHAT, CDR2 FQNNGV. V was clipped by 0 bases and J by 2 bases, with 5 bases between them. DNA of the CDR3: TGTGCCAGCAGCTTAGAAATAGCCTACGAGCAGTACTTC. This translates into CASSLEIAYEQYF.

The chain links TRBV7-9 to TRBJ2-1, with TRBD2 matching 9 bases. The germline gives CDR1 SEHNR, CDR2 FQNEAQ (reference sequence). The CDR3 runs 14 residues. V lost 1 base to trimming and J lost 9 bases; unmatched junction nucleotides: 4. CDR3: CASSLVAGETEQFF. As DNA, the CDR3 is TGTGCCAGCAGCTTAGTAGCGGGAGAGACTGAGCAGTTCTTC.

The sample holds a few counts of this clonotype. The chain has TRBV28 and TRBJ1-5, with D uncertain. Germline V gene data show CDR1 as MDHEN and CDR2 as SYDVKM. The CDR3 totals 15 residues. Trimming left V 5 bases short and J 3 bases short, with 14 bases between. CDR3 in amino acids: CASSTLGIANQPQHF. The CDR3 coding sequence is TGTGCCAGCAGTACCCTGGGAATTGCCAATCAGCCCCAGCATTTT.

This clonotype was seen many times. The chain employs TRBV6-5 and TRBJ2-7; possibly TRBD1 for D (5 bases). The V gene's germline CDR1 is MNHEY and CDR2 SVGAGI. Trimming cost V 2 bases and J 11 bases, with 10 bases left between them. The CDR3 has 11 residues. The CDR3 is CASSYRQRKYF. In nucleotides, the CDR3 is TGTGCCAGCAGTTACCGACAGAGGAAGTACTTC.

The V and J genes are TRBV4-3 and TRBJ1-6; 10 bases agree with TRBD1. V shed 1 base, J shed 6 bases, and the junction held 9 bases outside the gene matches. The germline V gene encodes CDR1 LGHNA and CDR2 YSLEER. The CDR3 has 18 amino acids. The CDR3: CASSQALGQGPGNSPLHF. In DNA, the CDR3 is TGCGCCAGCAGCCAAGCGCTGGGACAGGGGCCGGGTAATTCACCCCTCCACTTT.

A note on this clonotype: A read error may be the cause here, since a much bigger clone is one base away. The rearrangement joins TRBV28 to TRBJ2-7; 8 nucleotides align to TRBD1. This CDR3 is 15 amino acids long. V lost 2 bases and J lost 0; bases outside the gene matches: 3. Germline CDR1 reads MDHEN; CDR2 reads SYDVKM. CDR3 in amino acids: CASSLRTGSSYEQYF. For the CDR3, the DNA is TGTGCCAGCAGTTTAAGGACAGGGAGCTCCTACGAGCAGTACTTC.

This clonotype has a count of ten or more. This CDR3 reads CASSYRAGTRVDTQYF. CDR3 coding DNA: TGTGCCAGCAGTTACAGGGCAGGGACAAGGGTAGATACGCAGTATTTT. The chain carries TRBV6-6 and TRBJ2-3; the D gene is possibly TRBD1 (6 bases). Germline loops: CDR1 MNHNY, CDR2 SVGAGI (reference sequence). There are 16 residues in the CDR3. V was pared by 2 bases and J by 5 bases, with 17 bases between.

J is TRBJ2-7 and V is TRBV2; D assignment may be TRBD1 or TRBD2 (6 bases each). CDR1 is SNHLY, CDR2 FYNNEI, per germline. The length of the CDR3 is 18 residues. The ends were cut back, 5 bases at V and 0 bases at J, with 23 bases in the middle. The CDR3 region is CASSSHMSRGRSSYEQYF. The CDR3 nucleotides read TGTGCCAGCAGTTCCCATATGAGTCGGGGGCGAAGCTCCTACGAGCAGTACTTC.

This clonotype was recorded at least ten times. Here the CDR3 reads CSVAQGGLRTEAFF. Here the CDR3 DNA reads TGCAGCGTTGCACAGGGGGGTTTGCGGACTGAAGCTTTCTTT. The rearrangement joins TRBV29-1 to TRBJ1-1; the match to TRBD1 covers 8 bases. CDR1 is SQVTM, CDR2 ANQGSEA, per germline. The CDR3 is 14 amino acids. Trimming removed 4 bases from V and 5 bases from J; junction bases left unmatched: 9.

This clonotype was counted ten times or more. The CDR3 sequence is CASLGTGTYEQYF. The CDR3 region has the DNA TGTGCCAGCCTTGGTACTGGCACTTACGAGCAGTACTTC. The chain joins TRBV25-1 to TRBJ2-7; no clear D gene. V dropped 8 bases and J dropped 4 bases, with 15 bases sitting between them. CDR1 and CDR2 from the germline V gene are MGHDK and SYGVNS. The CDR3 spans 13 residues.

There are many counts of this clonotype. V and J are TRBV4-3 and TRBJ2-3, with D hard to call. The V gene's germline CDR1 is LGHNA and CDR2 YSLEER. This CDR3 region has 15 residues. Trimming shortened V by 2 bases and J by 5 bases, and 14 bases separated the two germline ends. The chain's CDR3 is CASSQSLLALDTQYF. Written as DNA, the CDR3 is TGCGCCAGCAGCCAATCACTCCTGGCCTTAGATACGCAGTATTTT.

This clonotype was detected ten times or more. The V and J genes are TRBV27 and TRBJ2-3; TRBD2 matches 9 bases. J was trimmed by 1 base and V by 2 bases; bases with no gene match: 4. The length of the CDR3 is 16 residues. Germline-derived CDR1 and CDR2 are MNHEY and SMNVEV (reference sequence). CDR3 sequence: CASSLAGGPGTDTQYF. The DNA for the CDR3 is TGTGCCAGCAGTTTAGCGGGAGGGCCTGGCACAGATACGCAGTATTTT.